A single TCR beta chain is shown here with its context. Antigen unknown. The sample originates from a study of T cell responses to AZD1222 COVID-19 vaccine. On the study more broadly: Second-dose intervals near 4 or 12 weeks were combined.

The germline V gene encodes CDR1 MNHEY and CDR2 SVGAGI. V was cut by 10 bases and J by 5 bases, with 16 bases left in between. This CDR3 is 13 amino acids long. The method was immunoSEQ multiplex PCR; TCRdb's version includes in-frame clones alone and lacks a portion of them. The sample lists 95,000 to 150,000 clones, roughly 90% occurring once. Study results and caveats: Baseline serology detected seropositivity in only five to seven AZD1222 recipients. Vaccine-related CD4 TCRs covered spike, predominating at 160-218 and 743-854.

Sequencing used peripheral blood, obtained on day 0 of AZD1222 vaccination. The chain carries TRBV6-5 and TRBJ2-3; unclear D gene. The clonotype originates from an adult in good health. In nucleotides, the CDR3 is TGTGCCACCTCGGAGATTTTTGAAGATACGCAGTATTTT. This codes for CATSEIFEDTQYF.